Listed here are 3 T cell receptor beta chains from one sample, sequenced in a study of cytomegalovirus exposure and HLA in healthy donors. PCR involved 60 Vbeta and 13 Jbeta primers. Using immunoSEQ multiplex PCR, the repertoire was profiled, and TCRdb retains in-frame clones only, with some absent. The table for this sample gives around 100,000 clones. The sequencing sample was made of PBMCs. Every receptor here comes from a man aged 40-49 years in good health and CMV-seropositive.

This rearrangement joins TRBV14 to TRBJ2-3, with TRBD2 matching over 8 bases. The CDR3 has 15 amino acids. Germline V lookup: CDR1 SGHDN, CDR2 FVKESK. V lost 3 bases and J lost 3; bases outside the gene matches: 5. CDR3 sequence (DNA): TGTGCCAGCAGCCATCAACTAGCGGCTACAGATACGCAGTATTTT. Translation gives CASSHQLAATDTQYF.

The chain uses TRBV7-2 and TRBJ2-7; 9 nucleotides match TRBD2. The V gene's germline CDR1 is SGHTA and CDR2 FQGNSA. V lost 1 base and J lost 0; bases outside the gene matches: 4. The CDR3 loop spans 16 amino acids. The CDR3 spells CASSLGGGAFSYEQYF. The CDR3 DNA reads TGTGCCAGCAGCTTAGGCGGGGGGGCTTTCTCCTACGAGCAGTACTTC.

The gene calls are TRBV27 and TRBJ2-7, with D tentatively TRBD2 (5 bases). Trimming pared 4 bases from V and 3 bases from J, leaving 13 bases between. Germline V gene sequence: CDR1 MNHEY, CDR2 SMNVEV (reference sequence). The CDR3 is 14 amino acids. The DNA of the CDR3 is TGTGCCAGCAGTTGGGGAGTCCCCGTCTACGAGCAGTACTTC. This gives the protein CASSWGVPVYEQYF.